The T cell receptor (beta chain) under discussion was sequenced for a study of PD-L1 blockade in urothelial cancer. Broader study findings: When measured at 3 weeks, tumor-associated blood clones expanded more in durable-benefit patients. Better survival was forecast by a pretreatment blood TCR clonality below the median.

Measured with immunoSEQ multiplex PCR; TCRdb has only the in-frame clones, and not every one. The sample has approximately 20,000 clones, about 93% seen once. The V gene end was trimmed by 7 bases and the J gene end by 5 bases; junction bases not matched to a gene: 4. The CDR3 has 13 residues. Per germline, CDR1 MNHNY and CDR2 SVGAGI (reference sequence). Described time point: peripheral blood 6 weeks after treatment start. About this clone: The target antigen is unknown.

This chain connects TRBV6-6 to TRBJ2-7; 11 bases are a match to TRBD1. The specimen comprised PBMCs, sampled around atezolizumab (anti-PD-L1) treatment. This clonotype originated in a woman in her fifties or sixties with urothelial cancer. CDR3 nucleotide sequence: TGTGCCAGCACGGGACAGGGGGTGAACGAGCAGTACTTC. As protein: CASTGQGVNEQYF.